Described below is a single T cell receptor beta chain sequence and its context. Its antigen is still unknown. The donors, all healthy, were Caucasians living in Russia, aged about 6 to 90. Every sample yielded at least 6.5 million isolated PBMCs. The total RNA that was extracted per sample amounted to at least 5.5 micrograms. The CDR3 covers 16 residues. The germline CDR1 and CDR2 sequences are LNHNV and YYDKDF (reference sequence). The J segment lost 3 bases and the V segment lost 0 bases, leaving 8 bases of the junction unmatched. These data belong to a study of blood T cells in healthy people across ages. Study findings and constraints: Long-lived donors had more naive CD4+ cells and higher diversity than aged donors.

For the second PCR, which ran for about 7 to 11 cycles, a sample-barcoded 5' primer and a J-beta primer mix were used. In TCRdb, the 5' RACE reads were re-called with MiXCR into one record per CDR3 protein. Here the sample spans roughly 700,000 distinct CDR3 sequences, 49% being singletons. The J gene is TRBJ2-7, the V gene TRBV15; 7 bases line up with TRBD2. This clonotype was sampled from a woman in her fifties or sixties in good health. Material: blood. CDR3 sequence reads: CATSRDLRAGNYEQYF. CDR3 nucleotides: TGTGCCACCAGCAGAGACCTCCGAGCGGGGAACTACGAGCAGTACTTC.